The T cell receptor beta chain under discussion was sequenced for a study of siplizumab effects on memory and regulatory T cells. General study points: Mappable alloreactive CD4+ clones came from Treg cells about 66% of the time on average with siplizumab, against around 25% in controls. Siplizumab significantly brought down the alloreactive sequences that trace back to unstimulated CD4+ memory cells.

This table comes from immunoSEQ multiplex PCR, and its TCRdb copy is limited to in-frame clones, with some not included. The sample comprises around 95,000 clones, about 94% of which are singletons, and 1% to 1.5% rests with the top ten. This clone was found a few times. What it binds is unknown. The length of the CDR3 is 15 residues. Between the trimmed V and J ends, which lost 4 bases and 0 bases, there was a span of 11 bases. The sequencing input was non-Treg CD4+ T cells sorted from blood. The genes are TRBV5-3 and TRBJ1-5, with a possible D match to TRBD1 (5 bases). TRBV5-3 is given ORF status, its function remaining uncertain. The sequence was obtained from a human donor in good health. The CDR3 coding sequence is TGTGCCAGAAGCCCCGGGACGGTTAGCAATCAGCCCCAGCATTTT. It codes for CARSPGTVSNQPQHF.